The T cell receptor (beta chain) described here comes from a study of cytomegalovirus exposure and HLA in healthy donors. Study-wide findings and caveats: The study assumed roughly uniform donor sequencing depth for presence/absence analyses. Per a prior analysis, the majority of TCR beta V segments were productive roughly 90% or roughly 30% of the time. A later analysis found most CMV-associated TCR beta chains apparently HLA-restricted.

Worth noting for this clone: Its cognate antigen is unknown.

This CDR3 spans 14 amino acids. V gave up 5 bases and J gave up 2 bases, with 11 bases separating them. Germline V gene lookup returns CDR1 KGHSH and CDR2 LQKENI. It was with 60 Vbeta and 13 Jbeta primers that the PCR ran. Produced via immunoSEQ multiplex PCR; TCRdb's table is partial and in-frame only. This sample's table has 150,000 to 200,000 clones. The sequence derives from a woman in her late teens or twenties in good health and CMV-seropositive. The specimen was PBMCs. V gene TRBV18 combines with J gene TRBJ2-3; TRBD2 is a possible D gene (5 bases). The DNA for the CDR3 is TGTGCCAGCTCATCGGGGTGGTCCACAGATACGCAGTATTTT. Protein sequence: CASSSGWSTDTQYF. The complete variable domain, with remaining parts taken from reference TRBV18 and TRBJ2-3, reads NAGVMQNPRHLVRRRGQEARLRCSPMKGHSHVYWYRQLPEEGLKFMVYLQKENIIDESGMPKERFSAEFPKEGPSILRIQQVVRGDSAAYFCASSSGWSTDTQYFGPGTRLTVL.